This T cell receptor (beta chain) was recorded in a study of OX40 agonist ivuxolimab in advanced cancers. Whole-study context: Patients got intravenous ivuxolimab at 0.01 to 10 mg/kg every 2 weeks. A mean age of roughly 66 years, range roughly 20 to 80, was recorded, and about 83% were male.

Autoimmune disease history or systemic immunosuppression led to patients being barred. Assay: immunoSEQ multiplex PCR; the TCRdb copy retains only in-frame clones and omits some. The table has roughly 75,000 clones, about nine tenths seen once; the top ten hold roughly 6.3%. The CDR3 has 14 amino acids. Germline lookup yields CDR1 SGDLS and CDR2 YYNGEE. Trimming stripped 3 bases from V and 0 bases from J, with 7 bases between. This receptor was obtained from an adult with an advanced solid tumor such as melanoma, head and neck, liver or kidney cancer. The rearrangement links TRBV9 to TRBJ2-1; D call uncertain. The input for sequencing was CD4+ or CD8+ T cells sorted from blood, taken in a trial of the OX40 agonist ivuxolimab. CDR3 protein: CASSERSSYNEQFF. Written as DNA, the CDR3 is TGTGCCAGCAGCGAAAGGAGCTCCTACAATGAGCAGTTCTTC.